This entry is about one TCR beta chain. The target antigen is unknown. The PCR had 60 Vbeta and 13 Jbeta primers. Profiling relied on immunoSEQ multiplex PCR, and the TCRdb table lists in-frame clones only, not all of them. The sample consists of about 150,000 clones, roughly 80% of them appearing once. The sample belongs to a study of cytomegalovirus exposure and HLA in healthy donors. The study, taken as a whole, reports: A prior analysis recorded that most TCR beta V segments were productive about 87% or about 30% of the time.

Regarding donors, all were healthy bone marrow donors. This clonotype originated in a male donor in good health and CMV-seronegative. What was sequenced was PBMCs.

The CDR3 DNA reads TGTGCCAGCAGTCCCCTAGACAGGGTGACTGGAAACACCATATATTTT. Translated, it gives CASSPLDRVTGNTIYF. The J gene is TRBJ1-3, the V gene TRBV27, with TRBD1 identical over 7 bases. This CDR3 comprises 16 residues. Germline CDR1 and CDR2: MNHEY and SMNVEV (reference sequence). With 5 bases clipped from V and 2 bases from J, the junction kept 9 bases outside the gene matches.